This T cell receptor (beta chain) comes out of a study of blood T cell repertoires in COVID-19. Study context: The United States, Italy and Spain supplied acute and convalescent COVID-19 samples. The analysed material was cDNA or gDNA that came from T cells, B-cell-depleted T cells, or PBMCs.

Measured with immunoSEQ multiplex PCR; TCRdb has only the in-frame clones, and not every one. Here the sample spans approximately 300,000 clones, about 80% being singletons. Deletions cut 0 bases from V and 5 bases from J, with 10 bases between. Per the germline V gene, CDR1 is LGHNA and CDR2 is YNFKEQ. The CDR3 is 14 residues long. Sequenced: peripheral blood. The receptor was isolated from a person aged 65-85 years with COVID-19, enrolled during active disease. The chain couples TRBV4-2 to TRBJ2-5; no clear D gene. In DNA form, the CDR3 reads TGTGCCAGCAGCCAAGACCTGGTCCGGGAGACCCAGTACTTC. This encodes CASSQDLVRETQYF.